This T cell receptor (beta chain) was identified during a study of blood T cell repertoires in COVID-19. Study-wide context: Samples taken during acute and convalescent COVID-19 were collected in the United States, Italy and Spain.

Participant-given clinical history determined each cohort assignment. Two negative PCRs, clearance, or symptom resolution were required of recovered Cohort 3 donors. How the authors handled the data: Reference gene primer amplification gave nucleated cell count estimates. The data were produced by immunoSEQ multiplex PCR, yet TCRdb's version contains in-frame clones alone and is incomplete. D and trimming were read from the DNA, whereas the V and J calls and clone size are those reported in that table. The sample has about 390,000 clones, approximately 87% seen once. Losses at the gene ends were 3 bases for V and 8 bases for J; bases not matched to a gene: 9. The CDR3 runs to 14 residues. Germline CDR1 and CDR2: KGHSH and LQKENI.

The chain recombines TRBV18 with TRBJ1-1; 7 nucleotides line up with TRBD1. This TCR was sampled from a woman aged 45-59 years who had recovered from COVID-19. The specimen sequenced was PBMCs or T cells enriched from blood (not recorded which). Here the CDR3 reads CASSPGTAGLEAFF. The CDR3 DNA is TGTGCCAGCTCACCTGGGACAGCGGGCTTAGAAGCTTTCTTT.